A selection of T cell receptor beta chains follows, all from one sample in a study of blood T cell repertoires in COVID-19. Sequenced by immunoSEQ multiplex PCR; TCRdb stores in-frame clones only, minus some. The data hold tens of thousands of clones, with around nine tenths observed a single time. Sequencing was carried out using peripheral blood. The receptors stem from a man aged 55 to 70 with COVID-19, enrolled during active disease. Each CDR3 is given with its conserved first and last residue. Each record gives: clone size, D gene, V gene, J gene, CDR3 length, CDR3 DNA, CDR3 protein. The D gene is left open where the match is weak. Size is stated for part of the rows, as once, few or many counts, or as a class when the clone is expanded.

once	-	TRBV20-1	TRBJ2-3	13	TGCAGTGCTAGTGACAGAAGCACAGATACGCAGTATTTT	CSASDRSTDTQYF
-	TRBD1	TRBV5-8	TRBJ2-7	17	TGTGCCAGCAGCCGTCGAATAACAGGGGAGAAGTCCTACGAGCAGTACTTC	CASSRRITGEKSYEQYF
-	TRBD1	TRBV11-3	TRBJ2-4	14	TGTGCCAGCAGCTTAAAGGGACAGGGGAGCATTCAGTACTTC	CASSLKGQGSIQYF
-	TRBD2	TRBV7-2	TRBJ2-5	13	TGTGCCAGCAGCAAGCGGGAAACGGAGACCCAGTACTTC	CASSKRETETQYF
-	TRBD2	TRBV5-6	TRBJ2-7	14	TGTGCCAGCAGCTTGGCCGGGGGACTATACGAGCAGTACTTC	CASSLAGGLYEQYF
-	TRBD1	TRBV11-2	TRBJ2-7	15	TGTGCCAGCAGCTTAGGGCAGGGGGACACCTACGAGCAGTACTTC	CASSLGQGDTYEQYF
-	TRBD2	TRBV7-2	TRBJ2-1	18	TGTGCCAGCAGCCCTAGAGGCAGGGCGAGGACTAGCCTAAATGAGCAGTTCTTC	CASSPRGRARTSLNEQFF
few	-	TRBV7-9	TRBJ2-1	11	TGTGCCAGCAGCTTAGTCGATGAGCAGTTCTTC	CASSLVDEQFF
-	-	TRBV6-5	TRBJ2-7	14	TGTGCCAGCTATTCTACGCGGCGCTCCTACGAGCAGTACTTC	CASYSTRRSYEQYF
once	TRBD2	TRBV10-1	TRBJ2-1	18	TGCGCCAGCAGTGAGTGGGAGGGCAGCGCGGGAGGCTACAATGAGCAGTTCTTC	CASSEWEGSAGGYNEQFF
-	-	TRBV4-1	TRBJ1-3	20	TGCGCCAGCAGCCCCACCTCATATCGGGGACAAGCGAGCTCTGGAAACACCATATATTTT	CASSPTSYRGQASSGNTIYF
once	-	TRBV28	TRBJ2-2	15	TGTGCCAGCAGTTTATTGGGAGATCCTACCGGGGAGCTGTTTTTT	CASSLLGDPTGELFF
-	TRBD2	TRBV2	TRBJ2-3	15	TGTGCCAGCAGTGGACTAGCGGGAGGCACAGATACGCAGTATTTT	CASSGLAGGTDTQYF
-	-	TRBV24-1	TRBJ1-1	11	TGTGCCACCAGTACACAGACTGAAGCTTTCTTT	CATSTQTEAFF
-	TRBD2	TRBV10-3	TRBJ2-1	16	TGTGCCATCAGTACCGGGACTAGCGGGAGGGCCTATGAGCAGTTCTTC	CAISTGTSGRAYEQFF
-	TRBD2	TRBV2	TRBJ2-1	15	TGTGCCAGCAGTGGAAGCGGGACCTCCTACAATGAGCAGTTCTTC	CASSGSGTSYNEQFF
once	-	TRBV12-1	TRBJ2-7	15	TGTGCCAGCAGCTTCGAGGGACTAGGGCGGGGCGAGCAGTACTTC	CASSFEGLGRGEQYF
-	TRBD2	TRBV7-2	TRBJ2-3	16	TGTGCCAGCAGCTTAGCTAGCGGGGGGGGCACAGATACGCAGTATTTT	CASSLASGGGTDTQYF
-	TRBD2	TRBV29-1	TRBJ2-1	20	TGCAGCGTCCCACCCTCACAACTAGCGGGAGGCGTAGTTCGGGTCAATGAGCAGTTCTTC	CSVPPSQLAGGVVRVNEQFF
-	-	TRBV25-1	TRBJ1-6	12	TGTGCCAGCAGTTATGTCAATTCACCCCTCCACTTT	CASSYVNSPLHF
-	-	TRBV5-1	TRBJ1-1	13	TGCGCCAGCAGCTCGATACAGGAGACTGGAGCTTTCTTT	CASSSIQETGAFF
-	TRBD2	TRBV3-1/TRBV3-2	TRBJ2-2	15	TGTGCCAGCAGCCAAGAACTAGCGGTGGGGGGGGAGCTGTTTTTT	CASSQELAVGGELFF
-	-	TRBV11-2	TRBJ1-2	12	TGTGCCAGCAGCTTAGGGACACCTGGCTACACCTTC	CASSLGTPGYTF
once	TRBD2	TRBV28	TRBJ2-7	15	TGTGCCAGCAGTGTTCCTAGCGGGAGGGCACACGAGCAGTACTTC	CASSVPSGRAHEQYF
-	TRBD2	TRBV3-1/TRBV3-2	TRBJ2-5	16	TGTGCCAGCAGCCACCTCGTAGCGGGGGGGAGGGAGACCCAGTACTTC	CASSHLVAGGRETQYF
few	TRBD1	TRBV5-4	TRBJ2-1	14	TGTGCCAGCAGCTCTTGGACAGGGCGGAATGAGCAGTTCTTC	CASSSWTGRNEQFF
-	-	TRBV4-1	TRBJ1-5	13	TGCGCCAGCAGCCAAGATTTACAGCAGCCCCAGCATTTT	CASSQDLQQPQHF
-	-	TRBV5-1	TRBJ1-2	13	TGCGCCAGCAGCTGGACTGCTGGCGATGGCTACACCTTC	CASSWTAGDGYTF
-	-	TRBV6-5	TRBJ1-1	15	TGTGCCAGCCGCCGATGGCGGAGGAGGGAGGGTGAAGCTTTCTTT	CASRRWRRREGEAFF
-	TRBD1	TRBV10-1	TRBJ2-7	15	TGCGCCAGCAGTGAGAGGCAGGACAGGGGTCCCGAGCAGTACTTC	CASSERQDRGPEQYF
-	TRBD1	TRBV4-1	TRBJ2-7	15	TGCGCCAGCAGCTCTACCCCCGGGACAGGGGACGAGCAGTACTTC	CASSSTPGTGDEQYF
-	-	TRBV9	TRBJ2-1	15	TGTGCCAGCAGCGTAGAGGGCCGGGGCTACAATGAGCAGTTCTTC	CASSVEGRGYNEQFF
-	TRBD1	TRBV2	TRBJ2-7	14	TGTGCCAGCAGTGAAGATGGGACAGGCTACGAGCAGTACTTC	CASSEDGTGYEQYF
few	-	TRBV29-1	TRBJ1-5	14	TGCAGCGTTGGCGGATCCAGTCCGAATCAGCCCCAGCATTTT	CSVGGSSPNQPQHF
-	-	TRBV5-4	TRBJ1-2	14	TGTGCCAGCAGCTGGACAGATACTAACTATGGCTACACCTTC	CASSWTDTNYGYTF
-	-	TRBV2	TRBJ1-5	15	TGTGCCAGCAGCCTAGAGGGGGGGAGCAATCAGCCCCAGCATTTT	CASSLEGGSNQPQHF
-	-	TRBV5-1	TRBJ1-2	15	TGCGCCAGCAGCCCCCCCGGGAGCGCCTTCACTGGCTACACCTTC	CASSPPGSAFTGYTF
-	TRBD1	TRBV7-8	TRBJ1-2	14	TGTGCCAGCAGCTCCGGACAGGGGGCAAGTGGCTACACCTTC	CASSSGQGASGYTF
-	TRBD1	TRBV6-5	TRBJ1-1	13	TGTGCCAGTCGGGACAGGGCTACGACTGAAGCTTTCTTT	CASRDRATTEAFF
-	TRBD1	TRBV12-3/TRBV12-4	TRBJ1-2	13	TGTGCCAGCAGTTTACAGGGACAGGCAGGCGGTGCCTTC	CASSLQGQAGGAF
-	-	TRBV2	TRBJ2-5	15	TGTGCCAGCAGAGACCGACAGTTTATACAAGAGACCCAGTACTTC	CASRDRQFIQETQYF
-	TRBD2	TRBV4-2	TRBJ2-2	15	TGTGCCAGCAGCCATCCCCGGGAGGACACCGGGGAGCTGTTTTTT	CASSHPREDTGELFF
-	-	TRBV2	TRBJ1-1	11	TGTGCCAGCAGTGAACCTACTGAAGCTTTCTTT	CASSEPTEAFF
-	-	TRBV7-2	TRBJ2-5	16	TGTGCCAGCAGCGGACGTTCAGGGGAGTCAGAGGAGACCCAGTACTTC	CASSGRSGESEETQYF
once	-	TRBV11-3	TRBJ2-7	15	TGTGCCAGCAGCTTTGGTCGGGACACACTTTACGAGCAGTACTTC	CASSFGRDTLYEQYF
-	-	TRBV9	TRBJ1-3	15	TGTGCCAGCAGCGTCAACCGAGCCTCTGGAAACACCATATATTTT	CASSVNRASGNTIYF
many	-	TRBV6-6	TRBJ2-5	14	TGTGCCAGCAGTTACAGATTGGAGGCAGAGACCCAGTACTTC	CASSYRLEAETQYF
-	-	TRBV3-1/TRBV3-2	TRBJ1-2	15	TGTGCCAGCAGCCAAGACCCGCAGGGGTTCTCGGGATACACCTTC	CASSQDPQGFSGYTF
-	-	TRBV19	TRBJ2-3	16	TGTGCCAGTAGTATAGCCGGGACTTCCCGGGGAGATACGCAGTATTTT	CASSIAGTSRGDTQYF
few	TRBD1	TRBV11-2	TRBJ1-1	14	TGTGCCAGCAGCTCCCGACAGGGAGCGACTGAAGCTTTCTTT	CASSSRQGATEAFF
-	TRBD1	TRBV28	TRBJ1-5	16	TGTGCCAGCAGTTTTCCGGGACAGTATAGCAATCAGCCCCAGCATTTT	CASSFPGQYSNQPQHF
once	-	TRBV5-6	TRBJ2-3	15	TGTGCCAGCAGCTTTCCTGCAGGGGAATGGGATACGCAGTATTTT	CASSFPAGEWDTQYF
-	-	TRBV13	TRBJ1-4	15	TGTGCCAGCAGCAACGACAGTGAGGAAAATGAAAAACTGTTTTTT	CASSNDSEENEKLFF
once	-	TRBV5-8	TRBJ1-2	18	TGTGCCAGCAGCTTGTTCACCGGAACAGGGACGTTTGACTATGGCTACACCTTC	CASSLFTGTGTFDYGYTF